These 21 T cell receptor beta chains share one sample of origin, sequenced in a study of technical replicates of blood from a few donors. Here immunoSEQ multiplex PCR was the method, and the copy in TCRdb shows in-frame clones only, minus some. Of fewer than 90,000 clones in the sample, 93% are singletons; the top ten hold roughly 0.25%. The sample taken for sequencing was T cells isolated from PBMCs. Receptors were obtained from a human donor in good health.

The chain is built from TRBV13 and TRBJ2-1; no clear D. This CDR3 has 13 residues. Trimming shortened V by 0 bases and J by 5 bases, and 5 bases separated the two germline ends. Looked up from germline, CDR1 is PRHDT and CDR2 is FYEKMQ (reference sequence). The CDR3 is CASSLGRDNEQFF. CDR3 bases: TGTGCCAGCAGCTTAGGACGAGACAATGAGCAGTTCTTC.

This chain links TRBV4-2 with TRBJ1-1, with 9 positions matching TRBD1. Germline V CDR1 and CDR2: LGHNA, YNFKEQ. This CDR3 spans 17 amino acids. Trimming took 3 bases from V and 3 from J; bases not matched to a gene: 11. The CDR3 bases are TGTGCCAGCAGCCAGCAAACACGACAGGGGGAAGACACTGAAGCTTTCTTT. Amino acid sequence: CASSQQTRQGEDTEAFF.

V usage is TRBV11-2 and J usage is TRBJ1-1; 7 bases map to TRBD1. The CDR3 length is 14 residues. Trimming cost V 5 bases and J 4 bases; bases outside gene matches: 7. Germline lookup yields CDR1 SGHAT and CDR2 FQNNGV. CDR3 amino acids: CASSPKGARTEAFF. The DNA of the CDR3 is TGTGCCAGCAGCCCGAAGGGGGCCCGCACTGAAGCTTTCTTT.

The chain links TRBV27 to TRBJ2-6; D may be TRBD1 (6 bases). CDR1 MNHEY and CDR2 SMNVEV come from the germline V gene (reference sequence). The CDR3 loop spans 19 amino acids. Deletions cut 0 bases from V and 0 bases from J, with 15 bases between. CDR3: CASSLSETGPGSGANVLTF. The DNA for the CDR3 is TGTGCCAGCAGTTTATCTGAAACAGGGCCCGGCTCTGGGGCCAACGTCCTGACTTTC.

This rearrangement joins TRBV7-9 to TRBJ1-1; D perhaps matches TRBD1 (5 bases). Per the germline V gene, CDR1 is SEHNR and CDR2 is FQNEAQ (reference sequence). Trimming cost V 3 bases and J 1 base, with 6 bases left between them. The CDR3 sequence is 13 residues long. DNA of the CDR3: TGTGCCAGCAGCTTGACAGAGAACACTGAAGCTTTCTTT. It yields the protein CASSLTENTEAFF. The variable domain in full, with the rest retrieved from reference TRBV7-9 and TRBJ1-1, is DTGVSQNPRHKITKRGQNVTFRCDPISEHNRLYWYRQTLGQGPEFLTYFQNEAQLEKSRLLSDRFSAERPKGSFSTLEIQRTEQGDSAMYLCASSLTENTEAFFGQGTRLTVV.

This chain connects TRBV28 to TRBJ1-3; 7 bases are a match to TRBD1. Unmatched junction bases numbered 6, after V lost 6 bases and J lost 4 bases. This CDR3 spans 14 amino acids. Germline CDR1 MDHEN, CDR2 SYDVKM. The CDR3 is CASSLQGIGNTIYF. The CDR3 nucleotides are TGTGCCAGCAGCTTACAGGGGATCGGAAACACCATATATTTT.

The chain links TRBV10-3 to TRBJ2-1; 9 bases agree with TRBD2. CDR3 length: 16 residues. Germline assignment: CDR1 ENHRY and CDR2 SYGVKD. J was trimmed by 9 bases and V by 0 bases; bases with no gene match: 9. For the CDR3, the DNA is TGTGCCATCAGTGAGTCGGCTAGCGGGAACTTTCGTGAGCAGTTCTTC. This sequence encodes CAISESASGNFREQFF.

CDR3 bases: TGTGCCAGCAGTTTAGCCGGGTCTACATCCTACGAGCAGTACTTC. Its protein product is CASSLAGSTSYEQYF. V usage is TRBV28 and J usage is TRBJ2-7; D remains ambiguous. The CDR3 is 15 residues long. V lost 2 bases to trimming and J lost 1 base, with 12 bases between them. In germline, CDR1 is MDHEN, CDR2 SYDVKM.

This chain connects TRBV9 to TRBJ1-3; 7 nucleotides agree with TRBD1. Per the germline V gene, CDR1 is SGDLS and CDR2 is YYNGEE. Germline trimming cut 0 bases from V and 4 bases from J; bases unmatched to any gene: 4. This CDR3 spans 15 amino acids. CDR3 in amino acids: CASSVEGGEGNTIYF. The CDR3 DNA follows: TGTGCCAGCAGCGTAGAAGGGGGCGAGGGAAACACCATATATTTT.

V gene TRBV4-1 combines with J gene TRBJ2-5; 8 nucleotides align to TRBD1. Germline CDR1 is MGHRA and CDR2 is YSYEKL. The trim removed 0 bases at V and 5 bases at J, leaving 11 bases unmatched. This CDR3 is built from 17 residues. CDR3 nucleotides: TGCGCCAGCAGCCAAGATCATCTTAGGACAGGGAGGGAGACCCAGTACTTC. Translation: CASSQDHLRTGRETQYF.

The chain joins TRBV14 to TRBJ1-1; no clear D. The CDR3 runs to 13 residues. Germline assignment: CDR1 SGHDN and CDR2 FVKESK. Trimming took off 1 base at V and 4 bases at J, with 7 bases between the two ends. CDR3 loop: CASSQGRSTEAFF. CDR3 nucleotides: TGTGCCAGCAGCCAAGGGCGGAGCACTGAAGCTTTCTTT. Complete variable domain (other parts from reference TRBV14 and TRBJ1-1): EAGVTQFPSHSVIEKGQTVTLRCDPISGHDNLYWYRRVMGKEIKFLLHFVKESKQDESGMPNNRFLAERTGGTYSTLKVQPAELEDSGVYFCASSQGRSTEAFFGQGTRLTVV.

V gene TRBV6-1 combines with J gene TRBJ2-3, with D tentatively TRBD2 (6 bases). Deletions cut 4 bases from V and 0 bases from J, with 11 bases between. The V gene's germline CDR1 is MNHNS and CDR2 SASEGT. The CDR3 is 15 residues long. CDR3 coding DNA: TGTGCCAGCAGTGTTCCGGGACTGAGCACAGATACGCAGTATTTT. It translates to CASSVPGLSTDTQYF.

The chain recombines TRBV28 with TRBJ2-7; the match to TRBD1 covers 8 bases. J gave up 3 bases and V 7 bases, and 5 bases lay outside the gene matches. The CDR3 covers 13 residues. In germline, CDR1 is MDHEN, CDR2 SYDVKM. DNA of the CDR3: TGTGCCAGCATGACAGGGGTTGGCTACGAGCAGTACTTC. This codes for CASMTGVGYEQYF.

V usage is TRBV7-9 and J usage is TRBJ2-7; TRBD1 is a possible D gene (6 bases). The germline gives CDR1 SEHNR, CDR2 FQNEAQ (reference sequence). The CDR3 totals 14 residues. Trimming took 1 base from V and 7 from J, leaving 14 bases between them. CDR3 DNA: TGTGCCAGCAGCTTAGGAACAGGGTTTGAAGAGCAGTACTTC. It codes for CASSLGTGFEEQYF. Combining the CDR3 with reference TRBV7-9 and TRBJ2-7 gives the whole variable domain DTGVSQNPRHKITKRGQNVTFRCDPISEHNRLYWYRQTLGQGPEFLTYFQNEAQLEKSRLLSDRFSAERPKGSFSTLEIQRTEQGDSAMYLCASSLGTGFEEQYFGPGTRLTVT.

This chain connects TRBV7-2 to TRBJ1-2; TRBD1 matches 7 bases. With 7 bases clipped from V and 3 bases from J, the junction kept 11 bases outside the gene matches. The CDR3 has 15 residues. Germline lookup yields CDR1 SGHTA and CDR2 FQGNSA. The CDR3 spells CASTQGGRGDYGYTF. CDR3 nucleotides: TGTGCCAGCACCCAGGGGGGCCGTGGGGACTATGGCTACACCTTC.

The chain employs TRBV7-9 and TRBJ2-1; 7 nucleotides match TRBD1. The CDR3 sequence is 18 residues long. J lost 1 base, V lost 4 bases, and 13 bases had no gene match. Per germline, CDR1 SEHNR and CDR2 FQNEAQ (reference sequence). The DNA for the CDR3 is TGTGCCAGCAGCTCTGACAACCCCCGGGACAGTTCCTACAATGAGCAGTTCTTC. This encodes CASSSDNPRDSSYNEQFF. Using reference TRBV7-9 and TRBJ2-1 for the parts outside the CDR3, the full variable domain is DTGVSQNPRHKITKRGQNVTFRCDPISEHNRLYWYRQTLGQGPEFLTYFQNEAQLEKSRLLSDRFSAERPKGSFSTLEIQRTEQGDSAMYLCASSSDNPRDSSYNEQFFGPGTRLTVL.

This clone was seen only once. The chain uses TRBV20-1 and TRBJ2-7, with TRBD2 as a possible D gene (5 bases). Germline V gene sequence: CDR1 DFQATT, CDR2 SNEGSKA (reference sequence). V lost 6 bases to trimming and J lost 9 bases, with 12 bases between them. The CDR3 spans 10 residues. The CDR3, as DNA: TGCAGTGCGGTGAGGGAAGGGCAGTACTTC. It yields the protein CSAVREGQYF.

This clone was detected once. This chain's CDR3 is CASNSGTGGLNTEAFF. The CDR3, as DNA: TGTGCCAGCAACTCCGGGACAGGGGGCCTGAACACTGAAGCTTTCTTT. The chain recombines TRBV2 with TRBJ1-1; 12 bases fit TRBD1. The CDR3 consists of 16 residues. V lost 7 bases and J lost 0; bases outside the gene matches: 6. Germline CDR1 and CDR2: SNHLY and FYNNEI.

V and J are TRBV19 and TRBJ1-6; TRBD1 agrees at 12 bases. Trimming cost V 5 bases and J 9 bases; bases outside gene matches: 2. The length of the CDR3 is 14 residues. Germline CDR1 reads LNHDA; CDR2 reads SQIVND (reference sequence). The CDR3 nucleotides are TGTGCCAGTAGTCCGGGACAGGGGGCTTCACCCCTCCACTTT. The encoded protein is CASSPGQGASPLHF.

This chain joins TRBV28 and TRBJ1-4; D gene unclear. V was cut by 7 bases and J by 5 bases, with 5 bases left in between. This CDR3 region has 11 residues. The germline V gene has CDR1 MDHEN and CDR2 SYDVKM. The DNA for the CDR3 is TGTGCCAGCACCTCGAATGAAAAACTGTTTTTT. It translates to CASTSNEKLFF.

This chain joins TRBV7-3 and TRBJ1-2; D ambiguous. Germline V gene sequence: CDR1 SGHTA, CDR2 FQGTGA. V lost 5 bases to trimming and J lost 8 bases, with 15 bases between them. The CDR3 has 13 amino acids. Here the CDR3 reads CASSPTASGGYTF. DNA for the CDR3: TGTGCCAGCAGCCCCACAGCCTCCGGCGGCTACACCTTC.